This is a list of T cell receptor beta chains from one sample in a study of T cells after yellow fever vaccination. One entry per CDR3 protein results from TCRdb running MiXCR on the 5' RACE reads. The table shows under 600,000 distinct CDR3 sequences, with 21% occurring only once. The sequenced sample was PBMCs, obtained roughly 23 days after the first yellow fever vaccination. Receptor source: a man between 18 and 35 years old who received the YFV17D yellow fever vaccine. Each CDR3 is given with its conserved first and last residue. The D gene is left open where the match is weak. Clone size appears in some rows only: once, few, many, or a class for an expanded clone.

size	V	J	D	DNA	CDR3
NA	TRBV11-2	TRBJ2-3	TRBD2	TGTGCCAGCAGCTTAGACTATAGACTAGCGGGGGACCCAGATACGCAGTATTTT	CASSLDYRLAGDPDTQYF
NA	TRBV5-1	TRBJ2-3	NA	TGCGCCAGCAGCCGGATGGGGGGCACAGATACGCAGTATTTT	CASSRMGGTDTQYF
NA	TRBV12-3/TRBV12-4	TRBJ1-3	NA	TGTGCCAGCCGGAACGGGTCATGGGGAAACACCATATATTTT	CASRNGSWGNTIYF
NA	TRBV7-2	TRBJ2-1	TRBD2	TGTGCCAGCAGCACTAGCGGGGGCCGCTACAATGAGCAGTTCTTC	CASSTSGGRYNEQFF
few	TRBV20-1	TRBJ2-6	TRBD1	TGCAGTGCCCCCCGGGACAGGGGGCAGTACGGGGCCAACGTCCTGACTTTC	CSAPRDRGQYGANVLTF
many	TRBV7-2	TRBJ1-1	TRBD1	TGTGCCAGCAGCGACAGACAGGGCTACACTGAAGCTTTCTTT	CASSDRQGYTEAFF
few	TRBV5-1	TRBJ2-7	NA	TGCGCCAGCAGCTTGTCCGGGGTCTACGAGCAGTACTTC	CASSLSGVYEQYF
few	TRBV12-3/TRBV12-4	TRBJ2-7	NA	TGTGCCAGCAGTTTCGGGTACGATAAGCAGTACTTC	CASSFGYDKQYF
NA	TRBV6-1	TRBJ2-3	NA	TGTGCCAGCAACCACGATACAGATACGCAGTATTTT	CASNHDTDTQYF
few	TRBV19	TRBJ1-2	TRBD1	TGTGCCAGTCTCAGACGGGGAGGGGGCAACTATGGCTACACCTTC	CASLRRGGGNYGYTF
NA	TRBV12-3/TRBV12-4	TRBJ1-4	NA	TGTGCCAGCAGCCCCGTTATAGCAGCTGAAAAACTGTTTTTT	CASSPVIAAEKLFF
NA	TRBV29-1	TRBJ2-1	TRBD2	TGCAGCGTTGATGGGGACCTGACTAGCGGGGGTATTGGCTATGAGCAGTTCTTC	CSVDGDLTSGGIGYEQFF
NA	TRBV5-1	TRBJ1-1	TRBD1	TGCGCCAGCGGGGACAGGCCGAACACTGAAGCTTTCTTT	CASGDRPNTEAFF
few	TRBV6-2/TRBV6-3	TRBJ2-5	NA	TGTGCCAGCACGGGGCCAGGAGAGACCCAGTACTTC	CASTGPGETQYF
NA	TRBV6-6	TRBJ1-2	NA	TGTGCCAGCAGTCACGGGACACCTGGCTACACCTTC	CASSHGTPGYTF
NA	TRBV5-4	TRBJ1-1	NA	TGTGCCAGCAGCTTTCAAACTGAAGCTTTCTTT	CASSFQTEAFF
many	TRBV9	TRBJ2-3	NA	TGTGCCAGCGGCCGATACACAGATACGCAGTATTTT	CASGRYTDTQYF